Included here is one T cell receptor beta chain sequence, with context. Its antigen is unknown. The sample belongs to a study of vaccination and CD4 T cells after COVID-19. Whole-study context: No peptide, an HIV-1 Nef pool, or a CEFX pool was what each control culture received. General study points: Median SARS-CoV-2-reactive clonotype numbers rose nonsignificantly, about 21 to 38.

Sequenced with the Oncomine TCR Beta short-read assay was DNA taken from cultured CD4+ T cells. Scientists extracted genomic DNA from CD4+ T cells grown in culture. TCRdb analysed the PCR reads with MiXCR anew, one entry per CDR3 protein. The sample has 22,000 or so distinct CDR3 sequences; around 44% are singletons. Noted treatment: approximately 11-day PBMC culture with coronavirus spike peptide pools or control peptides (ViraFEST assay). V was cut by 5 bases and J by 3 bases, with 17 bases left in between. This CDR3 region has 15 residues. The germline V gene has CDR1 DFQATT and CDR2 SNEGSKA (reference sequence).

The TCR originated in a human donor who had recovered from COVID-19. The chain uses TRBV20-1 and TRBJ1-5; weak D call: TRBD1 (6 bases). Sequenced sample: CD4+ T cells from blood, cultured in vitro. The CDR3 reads CSAVDSRLANQPQHF. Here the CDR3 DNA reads TGCAGTGCTGTGGACAGTCGTTTGGCCAATCAGCCCCAGCATTTT.